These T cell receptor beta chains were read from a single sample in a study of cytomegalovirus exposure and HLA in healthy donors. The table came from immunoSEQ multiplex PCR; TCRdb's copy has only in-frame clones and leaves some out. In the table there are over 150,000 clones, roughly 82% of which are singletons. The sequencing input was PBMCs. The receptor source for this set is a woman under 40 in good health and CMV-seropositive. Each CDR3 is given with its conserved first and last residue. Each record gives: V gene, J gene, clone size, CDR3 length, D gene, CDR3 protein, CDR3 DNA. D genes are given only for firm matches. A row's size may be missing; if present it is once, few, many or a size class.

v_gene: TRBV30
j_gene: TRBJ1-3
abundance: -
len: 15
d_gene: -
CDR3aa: CAWSRTGDSGNTIYF
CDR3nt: TGTGCCTGGAGTCGTACAGGTGACTCTGGAAACACCATATATTTT

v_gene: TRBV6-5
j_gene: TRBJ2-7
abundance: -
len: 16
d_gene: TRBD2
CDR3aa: CASSYPGLAGDREQYF
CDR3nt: TGTGCCAGCAGTTATCCGGGACTAGCGGGAGATCGGGAGCAGTACTTC

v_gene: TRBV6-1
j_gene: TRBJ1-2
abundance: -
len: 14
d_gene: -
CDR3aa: CASSYSTGNYGYTF
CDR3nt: TGTGCCAGCAGTTATTCCACGGGTAACTATGGCTACACCTTC

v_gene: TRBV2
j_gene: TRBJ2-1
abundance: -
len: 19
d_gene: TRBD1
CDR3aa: CASRGGTGAVGGSYNEQFF
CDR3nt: TGTGCCAGCCGGGGGGGGACAGGGGCTGTGGGCGGCTCCTACAATGAGCAGTTCTTC

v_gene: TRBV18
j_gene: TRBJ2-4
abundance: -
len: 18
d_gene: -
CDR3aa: CASSLLPLFDLAKNIQYF
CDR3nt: TGTGCCAGCTCATTACTCCCCCTCTTCGATCTAGCCAAAAACATTCAGTACTTC

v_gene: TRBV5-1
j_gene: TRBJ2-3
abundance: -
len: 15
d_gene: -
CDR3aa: CASSLLGASTDTQYF
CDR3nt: TGCGCCAGCAGCTTGTTGGGGGCTAGCACAGATACGCAGTATTTT

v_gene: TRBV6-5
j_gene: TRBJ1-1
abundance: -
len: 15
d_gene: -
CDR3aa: CASSLEQGANTEAFF
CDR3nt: TGTGCCAGCAGTCTAGAACAGGGCGCGAACACTGAAGCTTTCTTT

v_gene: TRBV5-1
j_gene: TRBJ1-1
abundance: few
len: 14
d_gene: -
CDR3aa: CASSLTSGNTEAFF
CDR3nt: TGCGCCAGCAGCTTAACATCAGGGAACACTGAAGCTTTCTTT

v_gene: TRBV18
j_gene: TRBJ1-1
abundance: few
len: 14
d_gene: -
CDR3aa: CASSPPGGNTEAFF
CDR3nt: TGTGCCAGCTCACCACCGGGAGGAAACACTGAAGCTTTCTTT

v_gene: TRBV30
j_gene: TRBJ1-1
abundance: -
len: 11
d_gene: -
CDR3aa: CAWGVGAEAFF
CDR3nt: TGTGCCTGGGGGGTCGGGGCTGAAGCTTTCTTT

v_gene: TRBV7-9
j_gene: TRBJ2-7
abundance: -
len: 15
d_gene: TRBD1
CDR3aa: CASSLVDRDLYEQYF
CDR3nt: TGTGCCAGCAGCTTGGTCGACAGGGACCTCTACGAGCAGTACTTC

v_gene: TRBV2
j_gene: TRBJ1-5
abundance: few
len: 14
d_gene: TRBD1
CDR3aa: CASRPDRGNQPQHF
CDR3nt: TGTGCCAGCAGACCCGACAGGGGCAATCAGCCCCAGCATTTT

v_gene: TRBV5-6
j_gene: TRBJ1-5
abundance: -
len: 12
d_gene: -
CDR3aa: CASSTVAQPQHF
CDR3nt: TGTGCCAGCAGCACGGTTGCTCAGCCCCAGCATTTT

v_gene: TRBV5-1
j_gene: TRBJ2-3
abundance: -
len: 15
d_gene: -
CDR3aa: CASSFSSGGADTQYF
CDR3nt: TGCGCCAGCAGCTTCAGTTCGGGGGGCGCAGATACGCAGTATTTT

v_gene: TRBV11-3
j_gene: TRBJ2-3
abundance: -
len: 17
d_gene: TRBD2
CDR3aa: CASSSGTSGRAADTQYF
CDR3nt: TGTGCCAGCAGCTCAGGGACTAGCGGGAGAGCGGCAGATACGCAGTATTTT

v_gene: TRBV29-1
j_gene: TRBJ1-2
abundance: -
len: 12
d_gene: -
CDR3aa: CSVEEAAHGYTF
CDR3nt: TGCAGCGTTGAAGAGGCAGCGCATGGCTACACCTTC

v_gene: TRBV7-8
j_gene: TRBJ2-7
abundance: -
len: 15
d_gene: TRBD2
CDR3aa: CASSDGTSPTYEQYF
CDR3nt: TGTGCCAGCAGCGATGGGACTAGCCCTACCTACGAGCAGTACTTC

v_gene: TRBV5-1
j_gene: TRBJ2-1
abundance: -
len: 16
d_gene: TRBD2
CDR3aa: CASSLLLADSSGEQFF
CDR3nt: TGCGCCAGCAGCTTGCTCCTAGCGGATTCATCGGGCGAGCAGTTCTTC

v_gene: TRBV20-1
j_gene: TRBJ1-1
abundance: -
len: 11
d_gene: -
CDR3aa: CSASPGAEAFF
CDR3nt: TGCAGTGCTAGTCCCGGGGCTGAAGCTTTCTTT

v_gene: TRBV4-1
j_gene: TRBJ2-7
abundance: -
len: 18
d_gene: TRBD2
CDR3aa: CASSQVTSGTRGAYEQYF
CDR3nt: TGCGCCAGCAGCCAGGTGACTAGCGGGACTAGAGGCGCCTACGAGCAGTACTTC

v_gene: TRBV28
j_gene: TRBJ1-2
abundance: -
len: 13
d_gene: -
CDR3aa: CASSLDRHYGYTF
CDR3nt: TGTGCCAGCAGTTTAGACAGGCACTATGGCTACACCTTC

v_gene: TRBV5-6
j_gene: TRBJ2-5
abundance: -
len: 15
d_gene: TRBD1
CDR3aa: CASSLRTGGQETQYF
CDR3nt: TGTGCCAGCAGCTTAAGGACAGGGGGACAAGAGACCCAGTACTTC

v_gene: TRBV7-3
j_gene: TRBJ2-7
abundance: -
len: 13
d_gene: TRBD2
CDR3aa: CASSHTSGYEQYF
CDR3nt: TGTGCCAGCAGCCACACTAGCGGTTACGAGCAGTACTTC

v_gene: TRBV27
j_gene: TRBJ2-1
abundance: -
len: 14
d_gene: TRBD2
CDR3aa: CASRKGLAGSEQFF
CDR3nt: TGTGCCAGCAGGAAGGGACTAGCGGGATCTGAGCAGTTCTTC

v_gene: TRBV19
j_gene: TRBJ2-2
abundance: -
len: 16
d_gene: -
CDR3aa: CASSAGWGTTTGELFF
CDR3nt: TGTGCCAGTAGTGCGGGGTGGGGTACGACGACCGGGGAGCTGTTTTTT

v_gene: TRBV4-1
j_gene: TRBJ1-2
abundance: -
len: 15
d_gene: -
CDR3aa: CASSQVGGSGYGYTF
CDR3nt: TGCGCCAGCAGCCAAGTCGGGGGGTCAGGCTATGGCTACACCTTC

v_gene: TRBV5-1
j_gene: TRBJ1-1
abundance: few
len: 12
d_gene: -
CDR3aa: CASSGGNTEAFF
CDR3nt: TGCGCCAGCAGCGGAGGGAACACTGAAGCTTTCTTT

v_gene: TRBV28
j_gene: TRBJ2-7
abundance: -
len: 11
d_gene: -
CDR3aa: CASSLVFEQYF
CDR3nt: TGTGCCAGCAGTTTAGTATTCGAGCAGTACTTC

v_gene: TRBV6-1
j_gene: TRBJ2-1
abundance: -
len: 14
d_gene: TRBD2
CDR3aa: CASLGLAGDNEQFF
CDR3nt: TGTGCCAGCCTCGGACTAGCGGGAGACAATGAGCAGTTCTTC

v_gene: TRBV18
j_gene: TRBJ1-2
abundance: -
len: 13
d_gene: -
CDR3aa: CASSPQSNYGYTF
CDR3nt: TGTGCCAGCTCACCACAGAGTAACTATGGCTACACCTTC

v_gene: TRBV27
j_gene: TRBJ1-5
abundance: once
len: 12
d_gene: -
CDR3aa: CASSSPFQPQHF
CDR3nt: TGTGCCAGCAGTTCCCCCTTTCAGCCCCAGCATTTT

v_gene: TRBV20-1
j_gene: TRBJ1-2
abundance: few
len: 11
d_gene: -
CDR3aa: CSARQGGGYTF
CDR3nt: TGCAGTGCTAGACAGGGAGGTGGCTACACCTTC

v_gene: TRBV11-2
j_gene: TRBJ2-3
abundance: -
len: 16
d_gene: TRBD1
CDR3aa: CASSLLGDRSTDTQYF
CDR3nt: TGTGCCAGCAGCTTACTGGGGGACAGGAGCACAGATACGCAGTATTTT

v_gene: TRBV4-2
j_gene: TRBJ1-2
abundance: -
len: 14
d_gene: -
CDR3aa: CASSRAVLNYGYTF
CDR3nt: TGTGCCAGCAGCCGGGCCGTGTTAAACTATGGCTACACCTTC

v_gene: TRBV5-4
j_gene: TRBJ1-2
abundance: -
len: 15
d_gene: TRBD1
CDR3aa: CASSWPGQGARGYTF
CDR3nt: TGTGCCAGCAGCTGGCCGGGACAGGGGGCGAGGGGCTACACCTTC

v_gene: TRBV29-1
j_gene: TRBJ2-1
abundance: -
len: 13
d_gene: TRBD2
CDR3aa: CSVPERGYNEQFF
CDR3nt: TGCAGCGTCCCAGAGCGGGGATACAATGAGCAGTTCTTC

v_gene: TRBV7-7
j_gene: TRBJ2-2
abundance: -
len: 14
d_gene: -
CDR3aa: CASRLQGGTGELFF
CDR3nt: TGTGCTAGCAGATTACAGGGTGGCACCGGGGAGCTGTTTTTT

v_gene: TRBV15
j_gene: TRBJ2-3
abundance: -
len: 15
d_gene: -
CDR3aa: CATRGWRGDTDTQYF
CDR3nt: TGTGCCACCAGGGGGTGGCGGGGAGACACAGATACGCAGTATTTT

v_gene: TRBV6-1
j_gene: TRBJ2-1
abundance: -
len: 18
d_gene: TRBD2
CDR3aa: CASSDLGLAGSQGNEQFF
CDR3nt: TGTGCCAGCAGTGATTTGGGACTAGCGGGCTCACAAGGAAATGAGCAGTTCTTC

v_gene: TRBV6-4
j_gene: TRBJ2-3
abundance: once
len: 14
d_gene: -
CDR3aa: CASSQTSATDTQYF
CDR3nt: TGTGCCAGCAGCCAGACTAGTGCCACAGATACGCAGTATTTT

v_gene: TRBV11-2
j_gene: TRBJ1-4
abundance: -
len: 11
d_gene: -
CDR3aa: CASSSRKQMFF
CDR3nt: TGTGCCAGCAGCTCTCGCAAACAGATGTTTTTT

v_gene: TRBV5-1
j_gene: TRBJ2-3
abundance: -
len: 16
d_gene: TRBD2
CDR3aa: CASSGGTSGPTDTQYF
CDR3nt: TGCGCCAGCAGCGGAGGGACTAGCGGACCCACAGATACGCAGTATTTT

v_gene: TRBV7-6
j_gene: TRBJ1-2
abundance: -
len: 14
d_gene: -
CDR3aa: CASSLGPGGYGYTF
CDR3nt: TGTGCCAGCAGCCTAGGCCCTGGGGGGTATGGCTACACCTTC

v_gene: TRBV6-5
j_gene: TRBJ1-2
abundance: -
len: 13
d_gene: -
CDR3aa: CASSPDTNYGYTF
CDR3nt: TGTGCCAGCAGTCCCGACACTAACTATGGCTACACCTTC

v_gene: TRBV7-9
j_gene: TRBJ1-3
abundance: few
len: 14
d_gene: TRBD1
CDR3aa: CASRMGQAGNTIYF
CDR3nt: TGTGCCAGCAGGATGGGACAGGCGGGAAACACCATATATTTT

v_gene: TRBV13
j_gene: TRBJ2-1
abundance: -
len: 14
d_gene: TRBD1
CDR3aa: CASSLGQGNNEQFF
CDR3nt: TGTGCCAGCAGCTTAGGACAGGGGAACAATGAGCAGTTCTTC

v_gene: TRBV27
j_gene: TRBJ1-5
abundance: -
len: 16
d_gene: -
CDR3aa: CASSPSTGWAHQPQHF
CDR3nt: TGTGCCAGCAGTCCCAGCACAGGATGGGCCCATCAGCCCCAGCATTTT

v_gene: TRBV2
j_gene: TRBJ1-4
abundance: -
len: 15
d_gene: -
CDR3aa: CASSDDRPPREKLFF
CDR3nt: TGTGCCAGCAGTGACGACAGGCCTCCTAGGGAAAAACTGTTTTTT

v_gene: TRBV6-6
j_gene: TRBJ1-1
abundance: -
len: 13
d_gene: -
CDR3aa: CALTQDPNTEAFF
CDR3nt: TGTGCACTTACACAGGACCCGAACACTGAAGCTTTCTTT

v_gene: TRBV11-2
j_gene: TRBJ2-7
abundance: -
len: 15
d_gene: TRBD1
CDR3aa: CASRPPGQGRYEQYF
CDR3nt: TGTGCCAGCAGACCACCGGGACAGGGCCGCTACGAGCAGTACTTC

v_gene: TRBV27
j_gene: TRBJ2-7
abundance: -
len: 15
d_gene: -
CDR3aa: CASSSSGLKTYEQYF
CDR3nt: TGTGCCAGCAGTTCCTCGGGACTGAAGACGTACGAGCAGTACTTC

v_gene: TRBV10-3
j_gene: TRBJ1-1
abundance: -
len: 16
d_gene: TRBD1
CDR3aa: CATHPPTGQGRTEAFF
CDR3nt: TGTGCCACCCACCCTCCCACGGGACAGGGCCGCACTGAAGCTTTCTTT